Presented here are 12 T cell receptor beta chains from one specimen sequenced in a study of CD8+ T cells in alopecia areata. Reverse transcribed after extraction, RNA yielded cDNA as the sequencing template. Here immunoSEQ multiplex PCR was the method, and the copy in TCRdb shows in-frame clones only, minus some. Seen here are 190,000 or so clones, around 60% observed once, and the top ten hold less than 4%. Treatment of the sample: oral pan-JAK inhibitor, 5-10 mg twice daily. Sequenced material: CD4+ T cells sorted from blood, taken at week 4, from a patient treated with tofacitinib. The receptors were sampled from a human donor with alopecia areata.

This clone appeared a few times. The chain has TRBV10-2 and TRBJ2-7; perhaps TRBD2 as D (6 bases). The V gene lost 4 bases and the J gene lost 3 bases, with 19 bases spanning the gap. This CDR3 spans 16 amino acids. From germline, CDR1 is WSHSY and CDR2 SAAADI. CDR3 nucleotides: TGCGCCAGCAGTGGCCTCGGTCGCGGGGATAACTACGAGCAGTACTTC. This sequence encodes CASSGLGRGDNYEQYF.

V usage is TRBV9 and J usage is TRBJ1-4, with D perhaps TRBD1 (5 bases). CDR1 and CDR2 from the germline V gene are SGDLS and YYNGEE. The CDR3 spans 13 residues. Between the trimmed V and J ends, which lost 4 bases and 8 bases, there was a span of 12 bases. The CDR3 protein is CASSLQVEEKLFF. CDR3 bases: TGTGCCAGCAGCTTACAGGTGGAGGAAAAACTGTTTTTT.

The genes are TRBV29-1 and TRBJ1-2, with D tentatively TRBD1 (6 bases). Trimming cost V 2 bases and J 3 bases, with 10 bases left between them. The CDR3 consists of 13 residues. Per the germline V gene, CDR1 is SQVTM and CDR2 is ANQGSEA. The CDR3 is CSVEKGGYYGYTF. Here the CDR3 DNA reads TGCAGCGTTGAAAAGGGGGGCTACTATGGCTACACCTTC.

The gene calls are TRBV29-1 and TRBJ2-6, with D perhaps assigned TRBD1 or TRBD2 (6 bases each). The CDR3 covers 18 residues. Germline-derived CDR1 and CDR2 are SQVTM and ANQGSEA. The germline V and J ends were trimmed by 5 bases and 0 bases, with 20 bases remaining between them. CDR3 nucleotide sequence: TGCAGCGTTCTCCCCCGGGGGCGTAATTTCTCTGGGGCCAACGTCCTGACTTTC. This gives the protein CSVLPRGRNFSGANVLTF. Full variable domain (remainder filled in from reference TRBV29-1 and TRBJ2-6): SAVISQKPSRDICQRGTSLTIQCQVDSQVTMMFWYRQQPGQSLTLIATANQGSEATYESGFVIDKFPISRPNLTFSTLTVSNMSPEDSSIYLCSVLPRGRNFSGANVLTFGAGSRLTVL.

This clone was counted a few times. This chain uses TRBV7-3 with TRBJ1-1; no clear D gene. Germline V lookup: CDR1 SGHTA, CDR2 FQGTGA. This CDR3 comprises 13 residues. The V end lost 5 bases, the J end lost 1 base, and 8 bases lay between the germline ends. In DNA form, the CDR3 reads TGTGCCAGCAGCACGTCAGGGAACACTGAAGCTTTCTTT. Its protein product is CASSTSGNTEAFF.

This sequence joins TRBV5-1 and TRBJ1-2; the match to TRBD1 covers 7 bases. Germline-derived CDR1 and CDR2 are SGHRS and YFSETQ. Germline trimming cut 5 bases from V and 8 bases from J; bases unmatched to any gene: 12. The CDR3 contains 14 residues. The CDR3 DNA follows: TGCGCCAGCAGTATAGGAGACAGGGCGGACGGCTACACCTTC. It specifies CASSIGDRADGYTF.

The V and J genes are TRBV5-1 and TRBJ2-7; TRBD1 or TRBD2 may be the D gene (5 bases each). CDR3 length: 14 residues. Germline V lookup: CDR1 SGHRS, CDR2 YFSETQ. V shed 7 bases and J shed 3 bases, with 17 bases lying between them. Written as DNA, the CDR3 is TGCGCCAGCGCACCGCCGGGACGGTACTACGAGCAGTACTTC. Its translation is CASAPPGRYYEQYF. Supplemented by reference TRBV5-1 and TRBJ2-7, the full variable domain reads KAGVTQTPRYLIKTRGQQVTLSCSPISGHRSVSWYQQTPGQGLQFLFEYFSETQRNKGNFPGRFSGRQFSNSRSEMNVSTLELGDSALYLCASAPPGRYYEQYFGPGTRLTVT.

The V gene is TRBV29-1, the J gene TRBJ2-3; 10 nucleotides align to TRBD2. The V gene end was trimmed by 7 bases and the J gene end by 2 bases; junction bases not matched to a gene: 3. The CDR3 has 13 amino acids. In germline, CDR1 is SQVTM, CDR2 ANQGSEA. The CDR3 is CSGSGGLTDTQYF. CDR3 in DNA: TGCAGCGGTAGCGGGGGGCTCACAGATACGCAGTATTTT.

The chain employs TRBV30 and TRBJ1-2; perhaps TRBD1 as D (6 bases). Trimming cost V 7 bases and J 4 bases, with 10 bases left between them. CDR3 length equals 11 residues. The germline V gene encodes CDR1 GTSNPN and CDR2 SVGIG (reference sequence). The CDR3 protein is CAFSQGYGYTF. The CDR3 DNA reads as TGTGCCTTTTCACAGGGCTATGGCTACACCTTC.

The V gene is TRBV4-1, the J gene TRBJ1-6; D unresolved. The CDR3 spans 14 residues. Per the germline V gene, CDR1 is MGHRA and CDR2 is YSYEKL. Deletions cut 8 bases from V and 1 base from J, with 9 bases between. This CDR3 is CASLDPSYNSPLHF. In nucleotides, the CDR3 is TGCGCCAGCCTCGACCCTTCCTATAATTCACCCCTCCACTTT.

This sequence joins TRBV2 and TRBJ2-2; D gene uncertain. V lost 4 bases and J lost 2, with 8 bases in between. There are 14 residues in the CDR3. CDR1 SNHLY and CDR2 FYNNEI come from the germline V gene. The CDR3 sequence: CASSVGHNTGELFF. As DNA, the CDR3 is TGTGCCAGCAGTGTAGGGCACAACACCGGGGAGCTGTTTTTT. The full variable domain, with the rest looked up from reference TRBV2 and TRBJ2-2, is EPEVTQTPSHQVTQMGQEVILRCVPISNHLYFYWYRQILGQKVEFLVSFYNNEISEKSEIFDDQFSVERPDGSNFTLKIRSTKLEDSAMYFCASSVGHNTGELFFGEGSRLTVL.

The V call is TRBV2, the J call TRBJ2-5; D gene ambiguous. Trimming removed 6 bases from V and 7 bases from J, with 12 bases in between. This CDR3 region has 12 residues. CDR1 and CDR2 (germline): SNHLY, FYNNEI. CDR3 nucleotides: TGTGCCAGCAGAGACCTATCCGGGACCCAGTACTTC. Amino acids: CASRDLSGTQYF.